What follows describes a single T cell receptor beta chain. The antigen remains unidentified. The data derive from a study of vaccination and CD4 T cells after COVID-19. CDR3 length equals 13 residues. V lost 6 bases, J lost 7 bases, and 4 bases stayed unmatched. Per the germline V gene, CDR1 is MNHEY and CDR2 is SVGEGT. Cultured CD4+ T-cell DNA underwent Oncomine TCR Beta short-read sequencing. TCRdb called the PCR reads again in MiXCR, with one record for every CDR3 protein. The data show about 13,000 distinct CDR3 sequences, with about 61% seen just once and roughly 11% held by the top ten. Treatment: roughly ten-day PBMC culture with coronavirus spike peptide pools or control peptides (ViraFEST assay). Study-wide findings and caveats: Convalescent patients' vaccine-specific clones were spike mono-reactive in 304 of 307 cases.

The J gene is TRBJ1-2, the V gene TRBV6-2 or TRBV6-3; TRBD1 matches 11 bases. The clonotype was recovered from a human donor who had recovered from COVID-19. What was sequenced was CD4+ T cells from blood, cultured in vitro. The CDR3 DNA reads TGTGCCAGCAGAGGACAGGGGGCTGTTGGCTACACCTTC. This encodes CASRGQGAVGYTF.